This T cell receptor (beta chain) was retrieved from a study of T cells after yellow fever vaccination. On the study more broadly: For low cell numbers, libraries were made with SMART-Seq v4 Ultra Low Input.

For this clonotype: What it binds is unknown.

The study, taken as a whole, reports: Highly abundant clonotypes carried over from the bulk population could end up in FACS-sorted repertoires as contaminants. In post-booster samples, most primary-vaccination clones reappeared (roughly 96% CD4, approximately 91% CD8).

A process of 5'RACE template switching, which added a universal primer site and UMIs, was used to make TCR cDNA. TCRdb used MiXCR to reprocess the 5' RACE reads, holding one entry per CDR3 protein. In the table there are a few hundred thousand distinct CDR3 sequences, approximately 5.7% of which are singletons. This CDR3 region has 14 residues. V lost 4 bases to trimming and J lost 3 bases; unmatched junction nucleotides: 2. CDR1 and CDR2 (germline): SGHTA, FQGNSA. The TCR originated in a man in his thirties or forties who received the YFV17D yellow fever vaccine. J is TRBJ2-2 and V is TRBV7-2; 7 bases match TRBD1. This material consisted of PBMCs, taken 5 days after the yellow fever booster vaccination. Here the CDR3 DNA reads TGTGCCAGCAGCTACGGACAGGACACCGGGGAGCTGTTTTTT. Translating gives CASSYGQDTGELFF. Variable domain in full (rest from reference TRBV7-2 and TRBJ2-2): GAGVSQSPSNKVTEKGKDVELRCDPISGHTALYWYRQSLGQGLEFLIYFQGNSAPDKSGLPSDRFSAERTGGSVSTLTIQRTQQEDSAVYLCASSYGQDTGELFFGEGSRLTVL.